This passage covers 28 T cell receptor beta chains from one sample sequenced in a study of blood T cell repertoires in COVID-19. TCRdb's table, derived via immunoSEQ multiplex PCR, lists solely in-frame clones and lacks some. The sample shows roughly 80,000 clones, roughly 80% of them seen only once. Sequencing input: peripheral blood. The receptors derive from a man aged 55 to 69 with active or convalescent COVID-19.

The gene calls are TRBV30 and TRBJ1-5; TRBD1 might be the D (6 bases). This CDR3 comprises 13 residues. The V gene lost 1 base and the J gene lost 3 bases, with 7 bases spanning the gap. Germline values: CDR1 GTSNPN, CDR2 SVGIG (reference sequence). The CDR3 coding sequence is TGTGCCTGGAGTGCAGGGGACAATCAGCCCCAGCATTTT. Encoded protein: CAWSAGDNQPQHF.

This sequence joins TRBV28 and TRBJ1-5; 7 nucleotides line up with TRBD1. V was pared by 2 bases and J by 4 bases, with 5 bases of the junction left unmatched. Germline CDR1 is MDHEN and CDR2 is SYDVKM. The CDR3 covers 15 residues. The CDR3 coding sequence is TGTGCCAGCAGTTTACAGGGGGAAGGGAATCAGCCCCAGCATTTT. This encodes CASSLQGEGNQPQHF.

This sequence joins TRBV29-1 and TRBJ2-3; 9 nucleotides agree with TRBD2. The CDR3 extends over 13 amino acids. J was trimmed by 2 bases and V by 6 bases; bases with no gene match: 3. The V gene's germline CDR1 is SQVTM and CDR2 ANQGSEA. This CDR3 is CSVTSGSTDTQYF. In DNA, the CDR3 is TGCAGCGTGACTAGCGGATCCACAGATACGCAGTATTTT.

The gene calls are TRBV13 and TRBJ1-1; D gene unclear. CDR1 is PRHDT and CDR2 is FYEKMQ in the germline V gene (reference sequence). V was pared by 4 bases and J by 10 bases, with 13 bases between. This CDR3 comprises 12 residues. The CDR3 DNA reads TGTGCCAGCAGCTCCCTCTACCGGGGAGCTTTCTTT. Translating it yields CASSSLYRGAFF. The variable domain in full, with the rest retrieved from reference TRBV13 and TRBJ1-1, is AAGVIQSPRHLIKEKRETATLKCYPIPRHDTVYWYQQGPGQDPQFLISFYEKMQSDKGSIPDRFSAQQFSDYHSELNMSSLELGDSALYFCASSSLYRGAFFGQGTRLTVV.

The chain couples TRBV6-1 to TRBJ1-5; the D gene is possibly TRBD1 (5 bases). The germline gives CDR1 MNHNS, CDR2 SASEGT. The CDR3 is 16 residues long. The germline V and J ends were trimmed by 3 bases and 2 bases, with 14 bases remaining between them. Here the CDR3 DNA reads TGTGCCAGCAGTGAGGGGGGGGAATTTGGCAATCAGCCCCAGCATTTT. Translated, it gives CASSEGGEFGNQPQHF.

This clone was seen a handful of times. The V gene is TRBV7-2, the J gene TRBJ1-5, with D perhaps TRBD1 (6 bases). Germline CDR1 SGHTA, CDR2 FQGNSA. V was cut by 4 bases and J by 5 bases, with 12 bases left in between. The CDR3 consists of 14 residues. CDR3 residues: CASSSYRDDQPQHF. The CDR3 DNA is TGTGCCAGCAGCTCCTACAGGGATGATCAGCCCCAGCATTTT.

The chain links TRBV3-1 (or the pseudogene TRBV3-2) to TRBJ1-1, with TRBD1 as a possible D gene (5 bases). V lost 1 base and J lost 5, with 20 bases in between. Per the germline V gene, CDR1 is LGHDT and CDR2 is YNNKEL (reference sequence). The CDR3 spans 17 residues. The DNA for the CDR3 is TGTGCCAGCAGCCAAGTTTTTCTTGGAGGGGCTCGGACTGAAGCTTTCTTT. Translated: CASSQVFLGGARTEAFF.

V is TRBV7-3 and J is TRBJ1-1; 11 bases line up with TRBD1. The ends lost 5 bases at V and 4 bases at J; junction bases unmatched: 6. This CDR3 contains 15 residues. CDR1 and CDR2 (germline): SGHTA, FQGTGA. CDR3 sequence reads: CASSPGTGGFTEAFF. CDR3 bases: TGTGCCAGCAGCCCCGGGACAGGGGGTTTCACTGAAGCTTTCTTT.

This clone was seen a few times. The genes are TRBV19 and TRBJ1-4; 7 nucleotides match TRBD1. J lost 5 bases, V lost 8 bases, and 20 bases had no gene match. The germline gives CDR1 LNHDA, CDR2 SQIVND (reference sequence). CDR3 size: 18 residues. The CDR3 loop is CASQNGGQEGNWNEKLFF. As DNA, the CDR3 is TGTGCCAGTCAGAACGGCGGACAGGAAGGGAACTGGAATGAAAAACTGTTTTTT. Complete variable domain (other parts from reference TRBV19 and TRBJ1-4): DGGITQSPKYLFRKEGQNVTLSCEQNLNHDAMYWYRQDPGQGLRLIYYSQIVNDFQKGDIAEGYSVSREKKESFPLTVTSAQKNPTAFYLCASQNGGQEGNWNEKLFFGSGTQLSVL.

The V and J genes are TRBV11-3 and TRBJ2-2, with TRBD2 identical over 10 bases. Germline V gene lookup returns CDR1 SGHNT and CDR2 YENEEA. CDR3 length equals 15 residues. With V trimmed by 4 bases and J by 5 bases, 4 bases remained unmatched. The CDR3 reads CASSSNSGGTGELFF. In nucleotides, the CDR3 is TGTGCCAGCAGCTCCAATAGCGGGGGGACCGGGGAGCTGTTTTTT.

This sequence joins TRBV28 and TRBJ2-4; 8 nucleotides align to TRBD1. V lost 5 bases and J lost 15; bases outside the gene matches: 9. Germline V CDR1 and CDR2: MDHEN, SYDVKM. The CDR3 sequence is 12 residues long. CDR3 bases: TGTGCCAGCAGTCCCGGACAGGGTCTTCCGTACTTC. Amino acids: CASSPGQGLPYF.

The gene calls are TRBV24-1 and TRBJ1-2; 7 bases map to TRBD1. CDR1 is KGHDR, CDR2 SFDVKD, per germline. The CDR3 covers 15 residues. Germline trimming cut 2 bases from V and 7 bases from J; bases unmatched to any gene: 9. CDR3 DNA sequence: TGTGCCACCAGTGATTCCCGGACAGGAGCTAGTGGCTACACCTTC. It codes for CATSDSRTGASGYTF.

The J gene is TRBJ1-1, the V gene TRBV7-2; the D gene is possibly TRBD1 (5 bases). CDR3 length: 14 residues. Trimming took off 2 bases at V and 0 bases at J, with 7 bases between the two ends. Germline-derived CDR1 and CDR2 are SGHTA and FQGNSA. The CDR3 region has the DNA TGTGCCAGCAGCTTACAGACAGTGAACACTGAAGCTTTCTTT. It yields the protein CASSLQTVNTEAFF.

The chain links TRBV5-1 to TRBJ1-1, with D perhaps TRBD1 (6 bases). With 1 base removed from V and 0 bases from J, the gap between germline ends came to 16 bases. From germline, CDR1 is SGHRS and CDR2 YFSETQ. The CDR3 sequence is 17 residues long. The CDR3 DNA sequence: TGCGCCAGCAGCTTGACAGGGAATGTCGGGATGAACACTGAAGCTTTCTTT. Translating gives CASSLTGNVGMNTEAFF.

The CDR3 here is CASRKGGKGTDTQYF. CDR3 DNA: TGTGCCAGCAGAAAAGGGGGCAAGGGCACAGATACGCAGTATTTT. The rearrangement links TRBV7-9 to TRBJ2-3; 7 bases are a match to TRBD1. Germline V gene lookup returns CDR1 SEHNR and CDR2 FQNEAQ (reference sequence). The CDR3 runs 15 residues. The J segment lost 1 base and the V segment lost 6 bases, leaving 7 bases of the junction unmatched.

This clone was seen a few times. The chain carries TRBV10-3 and TRBJ2-7, with a weak D call TRBD1 (5 bases). V lost 6 bases, J lost 0 bases, and 12 bases lay in between. The CDR3 covers 14 residues. The V gene's germline CDR1 is ENHRY and CDR2 SYGVKD. CDR3 coding DNA: TGTGCCATCAGCCACAGGAATAGCTCCTACGAGCAGTACTTC. Amino acid sequence: CAISHRNSSYEQYF.

This clone was found a few times. Germline is not matched at one junction end, which may reflect a read error. This chain links TRBV7-7 with TRBJ2-2; 8 bases line up with TRBD1. The CDR3 covers 15 residues. Per germline, CDR1 SSHAT and CDR2 FNYEAQ (reference sequence). The CDR3: CASSLGQGGPGELFF. For the CDR3, the DNA is TGTGCTAGCAGCTTAGGACAGGGAGGTCCCGGGGAGCTGTTTTTT.

The chain carries TRBV15 and TRBJ2-2; 9 bases are shared with TRBD1. CDR1 is LNHNV and CDR2 is YYDKDF in the germline V gene (reference sequence). Trimming cost V 5 bases and J 5 bases; bases outside gene matches: 9. CDR3 length equals 16 residues. The CDR3 nucleotides read TGTGCCACCAGCGGTGGGGCCGGGACAGGGACCGGGGAGCTGTTTTTT. Residues: CATSGGAGTGTGELFF.

The chain joins TRBV7-2 to TRBJ2-6; no reliable D call. Trimming removed 4 bases from V and 2 bases from J, with 9 bases in between. The CDR3 runs to 15 residues. The germline V gene encodes CDR1 SGHTA and CDR2 FQGNSA. The CDR3: CASSSPPTGANVLTF. The CDR3, as DNA: TGTGCCAGCAGCTCACCGCCTACTGGGGCCAACGTCCTGACTTTC.

A few counts support this clone. The CDR3 sequence is CASSQDTGGGTEAFF. DNA for the CDR3: TGCGCCAGCAGCCAAGATACCGGGGGTGGGACTGAAGCTTTCTTT. The V call is TRBV4-3, the J call TRBJ1-1, with D possibly being TRBD1 (5 bases). The V end lost 0 bases, the J end lost 5 bases, and 13 bases lay between the germline ends. Per germline, CDR1 LGHNA and CDR2 YSLEER. The CDR3 runs 15 residues.

The V gene is TRBV5-1, the J gene TRBJ2-4; 7 positions agree with TRBD1. The ends lost 0 bases at V and 5 bases at J; junction bases unmatched: 8. The length of the CDR3 is 16 residues. Germline assignment: CDR1 SGHRS and CDR2 YFSETQ. The CDR3 DNA sequence: TGCGCCAGCAGCTTGGAAGGGGGCAACGGCGAAAACATTCAGTACTTC. Amino acids: CASSLEGGNGENIQYF. Complete variable domain (other parts from reference TRBV5-1 and TRBJ2-4): KAGVTQTPRYLIKTRGQQVTLSCSPISGHRSVSWYQQTPGQGLQFLFEYFSETQRNKGNFPGRFSGRQFSNSRSEMNVSTLELGDSALYLCASSLEGGNGENIQYFGAGTRLSVL.

The chain employs TRBV4-3 and TRBJ2-1, with 8 bases fitting TRBD2. Per germline, CDR1 LGHNA and CDR2 YSLEER. Unmatched junction bases numbered 9, after V lost 1 base and J lost 10 bases. The CDR3 runs 15 residues. The CDR3 DNA reads TGCGCCAGCAGCCAAGGTTCGGGGGGGCCAAGGGAGCAGTTCTTC. Its translation: CASSQGSGGPREQFF.

The chain's CDR3 is CASSHSGFLNSPLHF. The CDR3 nucleotides read TGTGCCAGCAGCCACTCCGGGTTTCTCAATTCACCCCTCCACTTT. J is TRBJ1-6 and V is TRBV5-6; D is undetermined. Germline V gene lookup returns CDR1 SGHDT and CDR2 YYEEEE. V was clipped by 4 bases and J by 7 bases, with 15 bases between them. CDR3 length: 15 residues.

The chain uses TRBV29-1 and TRBJ2-7; the D gene is possibly TRBD1 (7 bases). V was shortened by 1 base and J by 4 bases, with 11 bases between the two germline ends. The CDR3 runs to 13 residues. Germline CDR1 and CDR2: SQVTM and ANQGSEA. CDR3 amino acids: CSVEGGDRYEQYF. In DNA form, the CDR3 reads TGCAGCGTTGAAGGGGGGGACAGATACGAGCAGTACTTC.

This clone has just a few counts. CDR3 sequence: CASSPTDRMGEQYF. CDR3 sequence (DNA): TGTGCCAGCTCACCAACAGATCGGATGGGCGAGCAGTACTTC. This chain connects TRBV18 to TRBJ2-7; D remains ambiguous. The V end lost 2 bases, the J end lost 6 bases, and 14 bases lay between the germline ends. This CDR3 has 14 amino acids. Germline CDR1 and CDR2: KGHSH and LQKENI.

This chain links TRBV6-5 with TRBJ2-1; a weak D match, TRBD2 (5 bases). CDR1 is MNHEY and CDR2 is SVGAGI in the germline V gene. The CDR3 covers 15 residues. V lost 7 bases and J 0 bases, leaving 13 bases between the germline ends. CDR3 residues: CASKTSGDSYNEQFF. The CDR3 DNA reads TGTGCCAGCAAAACCAGCGGAGACTCCTACAATGAGCAGTTCTTC.

With respect to this clone: A junction boundary mismatches the germline segment, possibly from a read error. The chain carries TRBV7-7 and TRBJ2-5; 7 bases fit TRBD2. From germline, CDR1 is SSHAT and CDR2 FNYEAQ (reference sequence). CDR3 length: 15 amino acids. The CDR3 DNA reads TGTGCTAGCAGCTTAGGTTGGGGGGGACAAGAGACCCAGTACTTC. It codes for CASSLGWGGQETQYF.

The chain uses TRBV18 and TRBJ1-2, with 9 bases that match TRBD1. Per germline, CDR1 KGHSH and CDR2 LQKENI. The trim removed 3 bases at V and 2 bases at J, leaving 13 bases unmatched. This CDR3 spans 18 amino acids. The CDR3 here is CASSPRAEFGTGNYGYTF. The CDR3 nucleotides read TGTGCCAGCTCACCTAGAGCGGAATTCGGGACAGGGAACTATGGCTACACCTTC.